Presented here are 27 T cell receptor beta chains from one specimen sequenced in a study of regulatory T cells in long-lasting Graves disease. Combining iRepertoire HTBI primers with Arm-PCR of CDR3 regions, the authors built TCR beta libraries. TCRdb redid the calling of the multiplex PCR reads with MiXCR, one entry per CDR3 protein. The sample contains some 470,000 distinct CDR3 sequences, roughly 21% of which appear only once. Stated time point: persistent/refractory GD, antithyroid drugs over 5 years with positive TRAb. RNA isolated from PBMCs was used to make the TCR library. Sequenced here: peripheral blood mononuclear cells (PBMCs), sampled when the disease was refractory, from a patient treated with antithyroid drugs. These receptors were taken from a female donor with Graves disease.

This clonotype was detected ten times or more. The J gene is TRBJ2-7, the V gene TRBV28; 7 bases are shared with TRBD2. Trimming cost V 8 bases and J 8 bases; bases outside gene matches: 15. The CDR3 has 14 residues. The V gene's germline CDR1 is MDHEN and CDR2 SYDVKM. The CDR3 sequence is CASVGRQGLIQQYF. The CDR3 DNA follows: TGTGCCAGCGTAGGCCGGCAGGGACTAATTCAGCAGTACTTC.

CDR3 sequence (DNA): TGTGCCAGCAGTTATGGGTTAGCGGGAGCTACAACCTACGAGCAGTACTTC. Amino acids: CASSYGLAGATTYEQYF. This rearrangement joins TRBV28 to TRBJ2-7; the match to TRBD2 covers 9 bases. Germline V gene data show CDR1 as MDHEN and CDR2 as SYDVKM. The CDR3 sequence is 17 residues long. Losses at the gene ends were 4 bases for V and 2 bases for J; bases not matched to a gene: 12.

This clonotype was found many times. CDR3 loop: CATSAQGAVVETQYF. The CDR3 DNA reads TGTGCCACCAGTGCACAGGGGGCAGTAGTAGAGACCCAGTACTTC. The rearrangement uses TRBV24-1 and TRBJ2-5, with TRBD1 matching over 9 bases. Trimming took 5 bases from V and 4 from J; bases not matched to a gene: 7. The V gene's germline CDR1 is KGHDR and CDR2 SFDVKD. This CDR3 spans 15 amino acids.

About this clonotype: The germline gene is not matched at one end of the junction; a read error may be the cause. V gene TRBV7-9 combines with J gene TRBJ2-7; 11 nucleotides match TRBD2. CDR3 length: 15 amino acids. Germline V lookup: CDR1 SEHNR, CDR2 FQNEAQ (reference sequence). The CDR3: CASSLASGGRYGQYF. DNA of the CDR3: TGTGCCAGCAGCTTGGCTAGCGGGGGGCGATACGGGCAGTACTTC.

This clonotype was picked up many times. This chain links TRBV29-1 with TRBJ1-2; TRBD1 is a possible D gene (5 bases). CDR3 length equals 12 residues. The V end lost 6 bases, the J end lost 7 bases, and 15 bases lay between the germline ends. Germline V gene sequence: CDR1 SQVTM, CDR2 ANQGSEA. This CDR3 is CSVLRGLAGYTF. The CDR3 DNA reads as TGCAGCGTCCTACGGGGGTTGGCTGGCTACACCTTC.

Here the CDR3 DNA reads TGTGCCAGCAGCCAAGCGGGACACCCGTCCTACGAGCAGTACTTC. Translation gives CASSQAGHPSYEQYF. The gene calls are TRBV3-1 and TRBJ2-7; TRBD1 might be the D (6 bases). Deletions cut 1 base from V and 1 base from J, with 11 bases between. The germline V gene encodes CDR1 LGHDT and CDR2 YNNKEL (reference sequence). This CDR3 spans 15 amino acids.

This clonotype has more than one count but fewer than ten. At one end the junction does not follow the germline gene, possibly because of a read error. J is TRBJ2-1 and V is TRBV6-2 or TRBV6-3, with TRBD1 as a possible D gene (5 bases). The germline CDR1 and CDR2 sequences are MNHEY and SVGEGT. This CDR3 region has 14 residues. CDR3: CPSSRPGHYNEQFF. Here the CDR3 DNA reads TGTCCCAGCAGCCGGCCCGGACACTACAATGAGCAGTTCTTC.

This clonotype showed up many times. The rearrangement uses TRBV10-1 and TRBJ2-4, with D maybe TRBD2 (5 bases). Germline V lookup: CDR1 WNHNN, CDR2 SYGVQD (reference sequence). This CDR3 is built from 15 residues. Deletions cut 3 bases from V and 4 bases from J, with 13 bases between. CDR3 sequence reads: CASSDPQSGKNIQYF. CDR3 coding DNA: TGCGCCAGCAGTGACCCTCAGTCGGGGAAAAACATTCAGTACTTC.

This rearrangement joins TRBV27 to TRBJ2-7; 10 bases agree with TRBD2. This CDR3 is built from 15 residues. Germline CDR1 MNHEY, CDR2 SMNVEV (reference sequence). Unmatched junction bases numbered 1, after V lost 0 bases and J lost 2 bases. For the CDR3, the DNA is TGTGCCAGCAGTTTATCGAGCGGGGGGGCCTACGAGCAGTACTTC. Amino acids: CASSLSSGGAYEQYF.

This clonotype was counted a few times. This chain joins TRBV18 and TRBJ2-5; D remains ambiguous. Per germline, CDR1 KGHSH and CDR2 LQKENI. The CDR3 is made up of 14 amino acids. Trimming removed 3 bases at V and 1 base at J, with 9 bases between. For the CDR3, the DNA is TGTGCCAGCTCACCGGTGCCAGCCCAAGAGACCCAGTACTTC. Protein: CASSPVPAQETQYF.

This chain joins TRBV20-1 and TRBJ2-2; 9 bases line up with TRBD1. Trimming at V came to 6 bases and at J to 0 bases, leaving 5 bases not matched to a gene. The CDR3 extends over 15 amino acids. The germline V gene encodes CDR1 DFQATT and CDR2 SNEGSKA (reference sequence). CDR3 sequence (DNA): TGCAGTGCAGCCTGGACAGGGGCGAACACCGGGGAGCTGTTTTTT. Its translation is CSAAWTGANTGELFF.

Remarks on this clonotype: A clone one base away is much larger, so this may be a read error. The chain uses TRBV12-3 or TRBV12-4 and TRBJ1-4; D ambiguous. This CDR3 comprises 16 residues. Trimming cost V 7 bases and J 2 bases, with 17 bases left between them. The CDR3: CASTLGPVGTNEKLFF. DNA of the CDR3: TGTGCCAGCACTCTAGGGCCTGTGGGGACTAATGAAAAACTGTTTTTT.

V usage is TRBV3-1 and J usage is TRBJ1-5; the D is unclear. This CDR3 comprises 14 residues. CDR1 is LGHDT and CDR2 is YNNKEL in the germline V gene (reference sequence). V was pared by 0 bases and J by 9 bases, with 12 bases between. CDR3: CASSQDTGPGPQHF. The DNA of the CDR3 is TGTGCCAGCAGCCAAGATACTGGGCCGGGGCCCCAGCATTTT.

This chain uses TRBV7-2 with TRBJ1-1, with 7 positions matching TRBD1. The V segment lost 2 bases and the J segment 6 bases; nucleotides outside the gene matches: 9. The CDR3 has 15 amino acids. The germline gives CDR1 SGHTA, CDR2 FQGNSA. The CDR3 reads CASSLQTGSVAEAFF. The CDR3 DNA sequence: TGTGCCAGCAGCTTACAGACAGGGTCCGTAGCTGAAGCTTTCTTT.

This clonotype was found many times. The chain combines TRBV28 with TRBJ2-4, with 7 bases fitting TRBD1. CDR1 and CDR2 (germline): MDHEN, SYDVKM. The CDR3 is 18 amino acids. J lost 3 bases, V lost 6 bases, and 17 bases had no gene match. The CDR3 protein is CASSLTGIGVDGKNIQYF. CDR3 in DNA: TGTGCCAGCAGCTTGACAGGGATCGGTGTGGATGGCAAAAACATTCAGTACTTC.

In its sample, this clonotype was seen a few times. The genes are TRBV7-9 and TRBJ2-7; possibly TRBD1 for D (5 bases). The CDR3 runs to 14 residues. Trimming pared 4 bases from V and 5 bases from J, leaving 15 bases between. From germline, CDR1 is SEHNR and CDR2 FQNEAQ (reference sequence). DNA of the CDR3: TGTGCCAGCAGCTCTAGAACAGGATTGCACGAGCAGTACTTC. Translating gives CASSSRTGLHEQYF.

The CDR3 here is CASSPSDPGTGGGYTF. The CDR3 bases are TGTGCCAGCAGCCCTTCAGACCCCGGGACAGGGGGAGGCTACACCTTC. The chain recombines TRBV7-2 with TRBJ1-2, with 11 positions matching TRBD1. CDR3 size: 16 residues. The germline CDR1 and CDR2 sequences are SGHTA and FQGNSA. V shed 5 bases and J 8 bases; nucleotides not matched to a gene: 13.

This clonotype was seen many times. The CDR3 protein is CASSYSSRNDQPQHF. DNA for the CDR3: TGTGCCAGCAGTTACTCGAGCAGAAACGATCAGCCCCAGCATTTT. The V gene is TRBV6-5, the J gene TRBJ1-5, with unresolved D. With 0 bases removed from V and 5 bases from J, the gap between germline ends came to 11 bases. Germline CDR1 MNHEY, CDR2 SVGAGI. The CDR3 totals 15 residues.

This clonotype was seen more than once but under ten times. The rearrangement uses TRBV28 and TRBJ1-1; D is possibly TRBD1 (5 bases). The CDR3 contains 14 residues. Trimming left V 3 bases short and J 5 bases short, with 13 bases between. Germline V gives CDR1 MDHEN, CDR2 SYDVKM. The CDR3 DNA sequence: TGTGCCAGCAGTTTTTTCGGTGGGGGGACTGAAGCTTTCTTT. Translation gives CASSFFGGGTEAFF.

This clonotype was detected many times. The gene calls are TRBV28 and TRBJ2-7; 8 positions agree with TRBD2. The trim removed 2 bases at V and 5 bases at J, leaving 5 bases unmatched. The CDR3 runs to 14 residues. Germline V gene lookup returns CDR1 MDHEN and CDR2 SYDVKM. The CDR3 here is CASSLSGSLNEQYF. CDR3 DNA sequence: TGTGCCAGCAGTTTAAGCGGGAGCTTAAACGAGCAGTACTTC.

At least ten counts were recorded for this clonotype. This chain joins TRBV28 and TRBJ1-5; tentatively, D is TRBD1 (6 bases). CDR1 is MDHEN, CDR2 SYDVKM, per germline. The CDR3 contains 13 residues. V was pared by 7 bases and J by 2 bases, with 9 bases between. The CDR3 DNA follows: TGTGCCAGCACGGAGGGGGGCAATCAGCCCCAGCATTTT. Amino acid sequence: CASTEGGNQPQHF.

The chain is built from TRBV9 and TRBJ1-4; 7 bases match TRBD1. V lost 0 bases and J lost 6; bases outside the gene matches: 11. The CDR3 is 17 amino acids. CDR1 and CDR2 (germline): SGDLS, YYNGEE. In nucleotides, the CDR3 is TGTGCCAGCAGCGTAGGTGGTGTGGCGCAGGGGGATGAAAAACTGTTTTTT. This codes for CASSVGGVAQGDEKLFF.

The chain uses TRBV12-3 or TRBV12-4 and TRBJ2-7, with a tentative D call TRBD1 (7 bases). V lost 4 bases, J lost 4 bases, and 14 bases lay in between. The CDR3 covers 14 residues. CDR3 sequence: CASSSPRGRYEQYF. CDR3 sequence (DNA): TGTGCCAGCAGTTCCCCCAGGGGGAGGTACGAGCAGTACTTC.

V gene TRBV5-6 combines with J gene TRBJ2-3; 15 bases are a match to TRBD2. Looked up from germline, CDR1 is SGHDT and CDR2 is YYEEEE. The CDR3 length is 17 residues. Trimming at V came to 4 bases and at J to 5 bases, leaving 8 bases not matched to a gene. The CDR3: CASSLGLAGGPVDTQYF. The CDR3 nucleotides read TGTGCCAGCAGCCTAGGACTAGCGGGGGGGCCGGTAGATACGCAGTATTTT.

This clonotype was observed at least ten times. The chain couples TRBV12-3 or TRBV12-4 to TRBJ1-2, with D perhaps TRBD1 (5 bases). The length of the CDR3 is 15 residues. V lost 2 bases, J lost 7 bases, and 17 bases lay in between. CDR3 loop: CASSLSGEDVAGYTF. The CDR3 DNA reads as TGTGCCAGCAGTTTATCGGGGGAGGATGTCGCTGGCTACACCTTC.

Many counts were recorded for this clonotype. The gene calls are TRBV6-1 and TRBJ1-2, with D tentatively TRBD1 (5 bases). Germline CDR1 MNHNS, CDR2 SASEGT. This CDR3 has 13 amino acids. V shed 1 base and J shed 6 bases, with 9 bases lying between them. CDR3 amino acids: CASSEVGGDGYTF. The CDR3 bases are TGTGCCAGCAGTGAAGTTGGAGGGGATGGCTACACCTTC.

The chain combines TRBV12-3 or TRBV12-4 with TRBJ1-5, with 11 bases lining up with TRBD1. V lost 6 bases to trimming and J lost 7 bases; unmatched junction nucleotides: 8. The length of the CDR3 is 15 residues. The CDR3 reads CASRDGTGGLQPQHF. The CDR3 coding sequence is TGTGCCAGCAGAGACGGGACAGGGGGGTTACAGCCCCAGCATTTT.